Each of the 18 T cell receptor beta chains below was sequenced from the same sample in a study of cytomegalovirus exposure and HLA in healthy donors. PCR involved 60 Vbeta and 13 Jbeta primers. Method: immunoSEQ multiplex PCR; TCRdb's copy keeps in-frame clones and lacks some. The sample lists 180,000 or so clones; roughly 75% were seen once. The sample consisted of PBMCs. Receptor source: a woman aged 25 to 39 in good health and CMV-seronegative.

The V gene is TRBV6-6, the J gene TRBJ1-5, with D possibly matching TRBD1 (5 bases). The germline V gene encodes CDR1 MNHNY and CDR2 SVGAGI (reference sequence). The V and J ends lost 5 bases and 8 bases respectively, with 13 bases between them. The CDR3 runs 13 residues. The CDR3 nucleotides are TGTGCCAGCAGTCGGCCGGGGGGAGAGCCCCAGCATTTT. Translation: CASSRPGGEPQHF.

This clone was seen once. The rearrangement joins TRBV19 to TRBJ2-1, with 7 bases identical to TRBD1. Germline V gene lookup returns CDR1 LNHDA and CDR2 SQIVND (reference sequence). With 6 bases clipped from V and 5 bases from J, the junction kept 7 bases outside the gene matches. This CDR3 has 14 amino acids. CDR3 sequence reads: CASSTPGTDNEQFF. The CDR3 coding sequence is TGTGCCAGTAGCACCCCGGGGACAGACAATGAGCAGTTCTTC.

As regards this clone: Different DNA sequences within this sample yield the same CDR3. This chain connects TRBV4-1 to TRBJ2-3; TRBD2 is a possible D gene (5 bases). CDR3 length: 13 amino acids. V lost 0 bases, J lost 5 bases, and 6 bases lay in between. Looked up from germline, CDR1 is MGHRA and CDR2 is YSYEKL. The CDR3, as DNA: TGCGCCAGCAGCCAAGAAGCGGTAGATACGCAGTATTTT. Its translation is CASSQEAVDTQYF.

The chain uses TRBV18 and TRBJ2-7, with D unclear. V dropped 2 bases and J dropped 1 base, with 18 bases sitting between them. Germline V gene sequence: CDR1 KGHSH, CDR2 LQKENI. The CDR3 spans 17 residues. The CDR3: CASSPSDIADESYEQYF. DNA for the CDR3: TGTGCCAGCTCACCATCGGATATTGCGGATGAATCCTACGAGCAGTACTTC. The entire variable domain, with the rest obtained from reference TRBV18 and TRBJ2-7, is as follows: NAGVMQNPRHLVRRRGQEARLRCSPMKGHSHVYWYRQLPEEGLKFMVYLQKENIIDESGMPKERFSAEFPKEGPSILRIQQVVRGDSAAYFCASSPSDIADESYEQYFGPGTRLTVT.

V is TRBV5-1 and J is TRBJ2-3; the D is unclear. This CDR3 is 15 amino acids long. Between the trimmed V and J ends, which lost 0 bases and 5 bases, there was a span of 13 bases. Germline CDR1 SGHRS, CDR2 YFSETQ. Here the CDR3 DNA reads TGCGCCAGCAGCTTGGTTTTAGCTTCTGGAGATACGCAGTATTTT. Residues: CASSLVLASGDTQYF.

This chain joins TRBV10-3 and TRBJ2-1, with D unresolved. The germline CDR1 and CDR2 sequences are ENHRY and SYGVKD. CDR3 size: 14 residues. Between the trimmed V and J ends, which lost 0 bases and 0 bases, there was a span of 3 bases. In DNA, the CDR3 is TGTGCCATCAGTGAGTCGAGCTCCTACAATGAGCAGTTCTTC. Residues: CAISESSSYNEQFF.

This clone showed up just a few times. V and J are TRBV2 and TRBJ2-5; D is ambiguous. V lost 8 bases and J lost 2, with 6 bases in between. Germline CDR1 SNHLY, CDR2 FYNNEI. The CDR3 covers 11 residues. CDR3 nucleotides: TGTGCCAGCTTCAGACAAGAGACCCAGTACTTC. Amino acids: CASFRQETQYF.

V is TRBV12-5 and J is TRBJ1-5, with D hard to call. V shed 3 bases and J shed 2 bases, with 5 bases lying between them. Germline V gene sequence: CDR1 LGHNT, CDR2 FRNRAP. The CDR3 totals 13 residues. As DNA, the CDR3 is TGTGCTAGTGGTTTCGGGGGCAATCAGCCCCAGCATTTT. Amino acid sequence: CASGFGGNQPQHF.

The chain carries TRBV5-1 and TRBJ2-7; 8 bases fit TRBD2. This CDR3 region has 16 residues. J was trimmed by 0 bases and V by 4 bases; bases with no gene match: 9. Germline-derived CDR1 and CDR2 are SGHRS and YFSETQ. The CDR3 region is CASSAPLAGISYEQYF. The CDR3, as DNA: TGCGCCAGCAGCGCCCCTTTAGCGGGGATCTCCTACGAGCAGTACTTC.

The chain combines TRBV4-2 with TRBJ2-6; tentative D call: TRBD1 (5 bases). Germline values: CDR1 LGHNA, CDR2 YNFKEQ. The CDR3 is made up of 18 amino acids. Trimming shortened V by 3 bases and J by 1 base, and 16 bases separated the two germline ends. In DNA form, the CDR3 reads TGTGCCAGCAGCCACAAGGTGGGGCTGGAATCTGGGGCCAACGTCCTGACTTTC. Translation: CASSHKVGLESGANVLTF.

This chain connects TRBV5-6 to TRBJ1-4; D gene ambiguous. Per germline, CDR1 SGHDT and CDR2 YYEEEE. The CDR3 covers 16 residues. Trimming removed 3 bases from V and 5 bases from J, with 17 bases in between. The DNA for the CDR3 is TGTGCCAGCAGCTGGTTTTCACTAGCCGAAAATGAAAAACTGTTTTTT. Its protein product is CASSWFSLAENEKLFF.

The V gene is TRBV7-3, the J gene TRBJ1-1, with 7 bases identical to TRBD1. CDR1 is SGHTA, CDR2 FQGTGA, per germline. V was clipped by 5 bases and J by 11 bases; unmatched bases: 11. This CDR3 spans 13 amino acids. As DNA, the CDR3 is TGTGCCAGCAGCCGTGACAGGGTCTCAGACGCTTTCTTT. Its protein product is CASSRDRVSDAFF.

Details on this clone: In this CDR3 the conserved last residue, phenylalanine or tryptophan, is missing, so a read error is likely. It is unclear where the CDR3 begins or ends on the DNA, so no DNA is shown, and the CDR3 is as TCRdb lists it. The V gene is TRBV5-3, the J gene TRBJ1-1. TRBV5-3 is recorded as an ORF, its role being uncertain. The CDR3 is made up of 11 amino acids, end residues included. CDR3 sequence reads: CARSSQRERSV.

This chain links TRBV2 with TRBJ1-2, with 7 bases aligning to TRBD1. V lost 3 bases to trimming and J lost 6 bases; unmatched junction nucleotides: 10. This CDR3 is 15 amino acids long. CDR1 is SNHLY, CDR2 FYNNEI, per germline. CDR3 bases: TGTGCCAGCAGTGACCCCCGCAGGGGGGTAAATGGCTACACCTTC. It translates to CASSDPRRGVNGYTF. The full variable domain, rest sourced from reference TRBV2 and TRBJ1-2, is EPEVTQTPSHQVTQMGQEVILRCVPISNHLYFYWYRQILGQKVEFLVSFYNNEISEKSEIFDDQFSVERPDGSNFTLKIRSTKLEDSAMYFCASSDPRRGVNGYTFGSGTRLTVV.

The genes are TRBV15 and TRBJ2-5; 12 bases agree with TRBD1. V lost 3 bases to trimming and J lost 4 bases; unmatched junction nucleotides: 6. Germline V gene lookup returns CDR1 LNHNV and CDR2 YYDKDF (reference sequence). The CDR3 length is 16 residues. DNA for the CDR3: TGTGCCACCAGCAGGACCCGGGACAGGGGGCGAGAGACCCAGTACTTC. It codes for CATSRTRDRGRETQYF.

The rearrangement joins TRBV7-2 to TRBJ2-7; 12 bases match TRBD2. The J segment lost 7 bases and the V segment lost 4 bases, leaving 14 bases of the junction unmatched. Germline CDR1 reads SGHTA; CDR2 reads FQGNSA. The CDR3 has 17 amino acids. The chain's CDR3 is CASSSLAGGPGTQEQYF. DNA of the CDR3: TGTGCCAGCAGCTCTCTAGCGGGGGGGCCGGGCACTCAAGAGCAGTACTTC.

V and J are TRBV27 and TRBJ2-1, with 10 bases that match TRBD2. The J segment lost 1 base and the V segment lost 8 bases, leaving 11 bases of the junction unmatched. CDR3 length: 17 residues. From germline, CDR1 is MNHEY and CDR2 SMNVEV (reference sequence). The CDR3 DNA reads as TGTGCCAGCGGGTCTAGCGGGGGTTCCGGGTCCTACAATGAGCAGTTCTTC. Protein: CASGSSGGSGSYNEQFF.

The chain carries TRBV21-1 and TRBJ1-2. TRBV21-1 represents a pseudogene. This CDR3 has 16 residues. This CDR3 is CASSPRGGSVNYGYTF. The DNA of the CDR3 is TGTGCCAGCAGCCCCCGGGGAGGGTCAGTTAACTATGGCTACACCTTC.